Sequencing of this TCR beta chain was carried out in a study of cytomegalovirus exposure and HLA in healthy donors. On the study more broadly: Prior work identified more than 90 million unique TCR beta sequences in roughly 180 million T cells. Notes on the study in general: TCR beta V- and J-gene trimming, according to a later analysis, was linked to a missense DCLRE1C variant. It was confirmed in vitro that a few of the CMV-associated chains were specific for CMV antigens.

PCR involved 60 Vbeta and 13 Jbeta primers. Clones were sequenced by immunoSEQ multiplex PCR, and TCRdb holds only the in-frame ones, with some missing. Here the sample spans roughly 130,000 clones, around 70% being singletons. Germline values: CDR1 SGHAT, CDR2 FQDESV (reference sequence). The V gene end was trimmed by 3 bases and the J gene end by 6 bases; junction bases not matched to a gene: 6. This CDR3 is 15 amino acids long. In regard to this clone: Its antigen is unknown.

The chain links TRBV11-1 to TRBJ2-1, with 9 bases that match TRBD2. The receptor comes from a woman in her thirties or forties in good health and CMV-seropositive. Sequencing was done on a sample of PBMCs. This CDR3 reads CASSFSGTSRNEQFF. DNA for the CDR3: TGTGCCAGCAGCTTTTCCGGGACTAGCCGCAATGAGCAGTTCTTC. Full variable domain (outside the CDR3, taken from reference TRBV11-1 and TRBJ2-1): EAEVAQSPRYKITEKSQAVAFWCDPISGHATLYWYRQILGQGPELLVQFQDESVVDDSQLPKDRFSAERLKGVDSTLKIQPAELGDSAMYLCASSFSGTSRNEQFFGPGTRLTVL.